This T cell receptor (beta chain) derives from a study of blood T cell repertoires in COVID-19. Across the study: Acute and convalescent COVID-19 samples came from the United States, Italy and Spain. Sources were T cells, B-cell-depleted T cells, or PBMCs; the material itself was cDNA or gDNA.

Original processing methods: Amplifying reference gene primers gave estimates of nucleated cell counts. Profiling relied on immunoSEQ multiplex PCR, and the TCRdb table lists in-frame clones only, not all of them. That table supplies the V and J calls and clone size; D and trimming were determined from the DNA. The sample carries 100,000 to 150,000 clones, just under 80% recorded once. Per the germline V gene, CDR1 is MDHEN and CDR2 is SYDVKM. There are 13 residues in the CDR3. Trimming stripped 8 bases from V and 8 bases from J, with 16 bases between. This receptor was identified in a man in his 60s with active or convalescent COVID-19. Sequencing used peripheral blood. This chain joins TRBV28 and TRBJ1-5, with D unresolved. The CDR3 sequence: CASGRLQREPQHF. CDR3 nucleotide sequence: TGTGCCAGCGGAAGACTTCAGAGGGAGCCCCAGCATTTT. Combining the CDR3 with reference TRBV28 and TRBJ1-5 gives the whole variable domain DVKVTQSSRYLVKRTGEKVFLECVQDMDHENMFWYRQDPGLGLRLIYFSYDVKMKEKGDIPEGYSVSREKKERFSLILESASTNQTSMYLCASGRLQREPQHFGDGTRLSIL.